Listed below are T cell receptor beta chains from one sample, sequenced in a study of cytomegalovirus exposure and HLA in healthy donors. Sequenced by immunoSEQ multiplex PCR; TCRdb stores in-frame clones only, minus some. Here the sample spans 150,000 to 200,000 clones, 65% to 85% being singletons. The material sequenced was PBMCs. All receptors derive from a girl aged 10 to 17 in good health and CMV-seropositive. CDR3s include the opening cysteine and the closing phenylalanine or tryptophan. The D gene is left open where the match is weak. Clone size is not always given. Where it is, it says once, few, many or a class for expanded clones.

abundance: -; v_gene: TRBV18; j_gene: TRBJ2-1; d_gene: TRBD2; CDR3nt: TGTGCCAGCTCGCTACTAGCGGGAGAGTTTTATGAGCAGTTCTTC; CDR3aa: CASSLLAGEFYEQFF
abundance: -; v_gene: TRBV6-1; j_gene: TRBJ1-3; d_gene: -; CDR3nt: TGTGCCAGCAGTGATGGGGGGGCTGGAAACACCATATATTTT; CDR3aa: CASSDGGAGNTIYF
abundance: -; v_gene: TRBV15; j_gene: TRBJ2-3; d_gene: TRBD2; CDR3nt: TGTGCGGCGGTATCGAGCGGGAGGGCAGCTACGCAGTATTTT; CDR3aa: CAAVSSGRAATQYF
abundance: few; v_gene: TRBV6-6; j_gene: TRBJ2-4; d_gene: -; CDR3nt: TGTGCCAGCAGTTACCCCAATCAAGCCAAAAACATTCAGTACTTC; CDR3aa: CASSYPNQAKNIQYF
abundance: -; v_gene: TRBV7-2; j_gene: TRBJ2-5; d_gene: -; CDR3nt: TGTGCCAGCAGTTCGCTAGGGGGGGCGGTGAGAGGGACCCAGTACTTC; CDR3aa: CASSSLGGAVRGTQYF
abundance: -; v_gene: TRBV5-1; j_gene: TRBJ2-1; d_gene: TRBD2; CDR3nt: TGCGCCAGCAGCTTCCTACTAGCGGGAGGCGGCAATGAGCAGTTCTTC; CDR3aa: CASSFLLAGGGNEQFF
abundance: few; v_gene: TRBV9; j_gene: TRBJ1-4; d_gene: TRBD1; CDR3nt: TGTGCCAGCAGCCAGGGGGCAGCTAATGAAAAACTGTTTTTT; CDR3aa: CASSQGAANEKLFF
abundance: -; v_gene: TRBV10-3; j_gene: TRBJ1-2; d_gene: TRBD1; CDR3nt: TGTGCCATCAGTGAGTCGGGGACAGGAGGTGCCTTC; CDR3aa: CAISESGTGGAF
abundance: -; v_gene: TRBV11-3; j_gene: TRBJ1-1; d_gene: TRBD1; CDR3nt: TGTGCCAGCAGCCGTCGGGCAGGGGGCGCAAACACTGAAGCTTTCTTT; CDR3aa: CASSRRAGGANTEAFF
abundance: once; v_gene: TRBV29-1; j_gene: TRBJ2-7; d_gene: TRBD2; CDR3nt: TGCAGCGTTGAAAAAGGGACTAGCGGGAGAGGAAACGAGCAGTACTTC; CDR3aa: CSVEKGTSGRGNEQYF
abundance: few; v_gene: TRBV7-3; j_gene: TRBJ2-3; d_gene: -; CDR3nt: TGTGCCAGCAGCTTAGCGGAGGGCACAGATACGCAGTATTTT; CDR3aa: CASSLAEGTDTQYF
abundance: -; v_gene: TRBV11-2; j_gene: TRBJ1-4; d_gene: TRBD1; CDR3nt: TGTGCCAGCAGCAGAAGACAGGGCATTAATGAAAAACTGTTTTTT; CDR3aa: CASSRRQGINEKLFF
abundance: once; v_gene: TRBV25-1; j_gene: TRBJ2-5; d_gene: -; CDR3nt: TGTGCCAGCAGTGAATTCGGGGTGGTGGCAGAGACCCAGTACTTC; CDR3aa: CASSEFGVVAETQYF
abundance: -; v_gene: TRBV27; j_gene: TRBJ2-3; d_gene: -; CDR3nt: TGTGCCAGCAGTTTATACAGGCCCGTCACAGATACGCAGTATTTT; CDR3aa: CASSLYRPVTDTQYF
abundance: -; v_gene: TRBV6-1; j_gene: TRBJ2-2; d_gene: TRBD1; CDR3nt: TGTGCCAGCAGACCCGGGACAGTGAACACCGGGGAGCTGTTTTTT; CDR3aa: CASRPGTVNTGELFF
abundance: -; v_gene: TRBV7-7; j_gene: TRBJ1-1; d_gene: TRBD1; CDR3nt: TGTGCTAGCAGCCCGCTGGACAGGGGTAACACTGAAGCTTTCTTT; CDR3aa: CASSPLDRGNTEAFF
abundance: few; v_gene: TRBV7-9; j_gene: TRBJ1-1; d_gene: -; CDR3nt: TGTGCCAGCAGCTTATTGCGGAACACTGAAGCTTTCTTT; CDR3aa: CASSLLRNTEAFF
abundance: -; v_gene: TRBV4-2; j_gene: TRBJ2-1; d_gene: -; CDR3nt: TGTGCCAGCAGCCGAGATGTTGGACTCCAAAGCTCCTACAATGAGCAGTTCTTC; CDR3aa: CASSRDVGLQSSYNEQFF
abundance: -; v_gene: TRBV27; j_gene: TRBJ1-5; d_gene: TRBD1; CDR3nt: TGTGCCAGCAGTTCGCGGGCCGGACAGGGAGGACAGCCCCAGCATTTT; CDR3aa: CASSSRAGQGGQPQHF
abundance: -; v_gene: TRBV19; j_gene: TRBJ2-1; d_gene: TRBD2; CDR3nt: TGTGCCAGTAGTATGAGGGACGCTCGCCTAGCGGGAGGGCGGCGGTTCTTC; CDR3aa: CASSMRDARLAGGRRFF
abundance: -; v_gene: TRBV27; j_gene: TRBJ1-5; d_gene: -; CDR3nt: TGTGCCAGCAGTTTAATTCCCCAGGGAGGTGACCAGCATTTT; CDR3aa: CASSLIPQGGDQHF
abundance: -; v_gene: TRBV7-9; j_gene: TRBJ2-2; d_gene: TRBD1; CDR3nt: TGTGCCAGCAGCGGACAGGGGAGCCAGAACACCGGGGAGCTGTTTTTT; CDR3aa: CASSGQGSQNTGELFF
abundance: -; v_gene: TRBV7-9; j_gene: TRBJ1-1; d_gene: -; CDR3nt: TGTGCCAGCAGCGAAGCGGGACAAAACACTGAAGCTTTCTTT; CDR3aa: CASSEAGQNTEAFF
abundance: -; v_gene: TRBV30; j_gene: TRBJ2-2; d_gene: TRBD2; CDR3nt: TGTGCCTGGGATAGGCGGGAGGGCCCTGGGACCGGGGAGCTGTTTTTT; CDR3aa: CAWDRREGPGTGELFF
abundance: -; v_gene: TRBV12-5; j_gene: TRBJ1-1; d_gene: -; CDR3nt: TGTGCTAGTGGTTTGTTCAACGTCGGGGGGATGAACACTGAAGCTTTCTTT; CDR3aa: CASGLFNVGGMNTEAFF
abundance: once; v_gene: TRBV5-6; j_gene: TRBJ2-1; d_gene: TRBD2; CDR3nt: TGTGCCAGCATCCTAGATAACAGCGGGAGTTACAATGAGCAGTTCTTC; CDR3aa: CASILDNSGSYNEQFF
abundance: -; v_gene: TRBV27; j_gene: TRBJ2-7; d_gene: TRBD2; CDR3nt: TGTGCCAGCAGTTTCGTGGCGGGAGGGCCGTATGAGCAGTACTTC; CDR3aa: CASSFVAGGPYEQYF
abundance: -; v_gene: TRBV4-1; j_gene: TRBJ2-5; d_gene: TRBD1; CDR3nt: TGCGCCAGCAGCCAAGATGGGGGGACAGGGGGCGTCCAAGAGACCCAGTACTTC; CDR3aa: CASSQDGGTGGVQETQYF
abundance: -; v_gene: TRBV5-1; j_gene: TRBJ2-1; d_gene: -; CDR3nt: TGCGCCAGCAGCTTGCCTGGCCGATTAACGACCTACAATGAGCAGTTCTTC; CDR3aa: CASSLPGRLTTYNEQFF
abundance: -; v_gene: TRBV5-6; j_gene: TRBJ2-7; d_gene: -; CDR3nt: TGTGCCAGCACGACGAGCGGATACTACGAGCAGTACTTC; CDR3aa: CASTTSGYYEQYF
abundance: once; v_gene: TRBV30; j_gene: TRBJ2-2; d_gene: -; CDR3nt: TGTGCCTGGAATCCAACAGGGACCGGGGAGCTGTTTTTT; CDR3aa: CAWNPTGTGELFF
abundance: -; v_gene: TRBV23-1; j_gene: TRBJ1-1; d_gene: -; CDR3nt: TGCGCCAGCAGTCAATCGGACACGAACACTGAAGCTTTCTTT; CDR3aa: CASSQSDTNTEAFF
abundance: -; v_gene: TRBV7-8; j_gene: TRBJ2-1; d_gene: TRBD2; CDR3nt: TGTGCCAGCAGCCCGGGACTAGATCCTTACAATGAGCAGTTCTTC; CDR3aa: CASSPGLDPYNEQFF
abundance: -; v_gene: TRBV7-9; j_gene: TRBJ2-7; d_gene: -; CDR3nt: TGTGCCAGCAGCTTAGGAGACAATCCCTACGAGCAGTACTTC; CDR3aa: CASSLGDNPYEQYF
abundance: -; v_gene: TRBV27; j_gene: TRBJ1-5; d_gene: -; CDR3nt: TGTGCCAGCAGTTTCAGCAGGGGAAACCAGCCCCAGCATTTT; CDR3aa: CASSFSRGNQPQHF
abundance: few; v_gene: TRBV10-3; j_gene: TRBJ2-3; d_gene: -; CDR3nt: TGTGCCATCAGTGTTTATAGCGGTCAACAAGGTACGCAGTATTTT; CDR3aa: CAISVYSGQQGTQYF
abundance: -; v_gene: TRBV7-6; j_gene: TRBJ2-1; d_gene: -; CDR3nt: TGTGCCAGCAGCTCCTCTCCACTAACTGAGCAGTTCTTC; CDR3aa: CASSSSPLTEQFF
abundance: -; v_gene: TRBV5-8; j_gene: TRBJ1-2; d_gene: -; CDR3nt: TGTGCCAGCAGCGAAGCGAGACGGCCCTATGGCTACACCTTC; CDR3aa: CASSEARRPYGYTF